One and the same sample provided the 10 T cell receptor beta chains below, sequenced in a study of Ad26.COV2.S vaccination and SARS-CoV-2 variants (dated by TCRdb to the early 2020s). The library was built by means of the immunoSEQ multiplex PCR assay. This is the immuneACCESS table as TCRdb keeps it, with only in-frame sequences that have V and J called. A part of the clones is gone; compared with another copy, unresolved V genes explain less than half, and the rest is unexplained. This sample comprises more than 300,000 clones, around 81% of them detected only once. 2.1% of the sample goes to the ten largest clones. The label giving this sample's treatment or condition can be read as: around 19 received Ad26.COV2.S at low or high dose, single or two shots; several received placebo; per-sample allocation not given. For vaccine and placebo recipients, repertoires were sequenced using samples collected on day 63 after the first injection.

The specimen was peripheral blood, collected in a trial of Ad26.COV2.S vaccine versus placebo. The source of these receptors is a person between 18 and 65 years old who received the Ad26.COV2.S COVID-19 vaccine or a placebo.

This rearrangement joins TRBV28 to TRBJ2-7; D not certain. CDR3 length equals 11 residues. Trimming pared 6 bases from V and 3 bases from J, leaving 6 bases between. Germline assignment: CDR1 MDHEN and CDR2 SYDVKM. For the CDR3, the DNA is TGTGCCAGCAGCGTGAACTACGAGCAGTACTTC. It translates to CASSVNYEQYF.

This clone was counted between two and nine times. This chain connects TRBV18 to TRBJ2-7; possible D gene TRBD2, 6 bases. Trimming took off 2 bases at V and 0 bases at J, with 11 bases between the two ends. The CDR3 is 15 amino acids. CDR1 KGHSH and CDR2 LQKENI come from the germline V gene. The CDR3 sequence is CASSPTLASSYEQYF. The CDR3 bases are TGTGCCAGCTCACCAACCCTAGCGAGCTCCTACGAGCAGTACTTC. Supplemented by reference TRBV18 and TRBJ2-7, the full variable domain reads NAGVMQNPRHLVRRRGQEARLRCSPMKGHSHVYWYRQLPEEGLKFMVYLQKENIIDESGMPKERFSAEFPKEGPSILRIQQVVRGDSAAYFCASSPTLASSYEQYFGPGTRLTVT.

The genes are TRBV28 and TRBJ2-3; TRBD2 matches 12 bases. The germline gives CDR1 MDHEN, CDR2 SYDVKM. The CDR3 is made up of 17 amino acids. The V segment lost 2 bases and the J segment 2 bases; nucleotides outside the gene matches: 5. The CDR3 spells CASSLRLAGGITDTQYF. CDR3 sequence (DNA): TGTGCCAGCAGTTTAAGGCTAGCGGGGGGGATCACAGATACGCAGTATTTT.

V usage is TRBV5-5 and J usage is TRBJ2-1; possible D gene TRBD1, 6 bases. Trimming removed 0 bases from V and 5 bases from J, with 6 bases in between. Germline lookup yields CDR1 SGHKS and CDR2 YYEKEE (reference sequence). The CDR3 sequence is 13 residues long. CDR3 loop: CASSLGGHNEQFF. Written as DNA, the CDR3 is TGTGCCAGCAGCTTGGGGGGGCACAATGAGCAGTTCTTC.

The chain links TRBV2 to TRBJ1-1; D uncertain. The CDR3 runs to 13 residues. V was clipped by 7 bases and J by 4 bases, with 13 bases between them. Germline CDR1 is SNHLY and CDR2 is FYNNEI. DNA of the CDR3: TGTGCCAGCAATCGACAACTCCTCACTGAAGCTTTCTTT. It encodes CASNRQLLTEAFF.

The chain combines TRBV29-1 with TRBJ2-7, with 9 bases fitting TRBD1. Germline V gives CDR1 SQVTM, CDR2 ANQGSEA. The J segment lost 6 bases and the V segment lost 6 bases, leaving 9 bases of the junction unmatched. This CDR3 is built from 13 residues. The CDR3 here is CSVNRQGDGEQYF. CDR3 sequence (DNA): TGCAGCGTAAACCGACAGGGGGACGGCGAGCAGTACTTC.

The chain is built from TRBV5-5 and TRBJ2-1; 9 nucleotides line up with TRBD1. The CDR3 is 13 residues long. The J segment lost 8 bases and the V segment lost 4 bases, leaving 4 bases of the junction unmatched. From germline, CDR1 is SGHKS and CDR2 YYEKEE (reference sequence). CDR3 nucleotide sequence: TGTGCCAGCAGCGACCGGGACAGGGATGAGCAGTTCTTC. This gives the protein CASSDRDRDEQFF.

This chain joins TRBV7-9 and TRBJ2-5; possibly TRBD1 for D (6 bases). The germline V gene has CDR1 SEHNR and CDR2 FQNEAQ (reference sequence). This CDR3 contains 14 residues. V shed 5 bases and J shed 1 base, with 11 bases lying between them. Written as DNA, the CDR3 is TGTGCCAGCAGCCCGCCACAGGGCCAAGAGACCCAGTACTTC. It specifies CASSPPQGQETQYF.

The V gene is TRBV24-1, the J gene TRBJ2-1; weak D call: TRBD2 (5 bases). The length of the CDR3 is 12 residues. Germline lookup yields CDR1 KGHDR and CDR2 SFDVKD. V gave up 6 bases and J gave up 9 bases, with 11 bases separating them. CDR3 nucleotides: TGTGCCACCAGTTACCGGGAATCTGAGCAGTTCTTC. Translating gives CATSYRESEQFF.

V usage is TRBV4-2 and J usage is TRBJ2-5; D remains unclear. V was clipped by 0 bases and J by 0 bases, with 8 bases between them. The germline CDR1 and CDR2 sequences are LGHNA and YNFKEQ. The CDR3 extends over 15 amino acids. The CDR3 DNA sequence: TGTGCCAGCAGCCAAGAGTTACAGTACCAAGAGACCCAGTACTTC. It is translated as CASSQELQYQETQYF.